This TCR beta chain came from a study of T cells after yellow fever vaccination. Study in general: Libraries from low-cell-number fractions were prepared with the SMART-Seq v4 Ultra Low Input RNA kit.

CDR3 length: 15 residues. CDR1 and CDR2 (germline): SNHLY, FYNNEI. With V trimmed by 7 bases and J by 2 bases, 3 bases remained unmatched. TCRdb reprocessed the 5' RACE reads via MiXCR and lists one record per CDR3 protein. Among approximately 90,000 distinct CDR3 sequences listed, under 7% were seen once. Material: CD8+ T cells sorted from PBMCs, obtained 10 days after the yellow fever booster vaccination. The rearrangement links TRBV2 to TRBJ2-1; 12 bases agree with TRBD2. The clonotype comes from a man younger than 35 who received the YFV17D yellow fever vaccine. CDR3 in amino acids: CASKLAGGAYNEQFF. Here the CDR3 DNA reads TGTGCCAGCAAACTAGCGGGGGGCGCCTACAATGAGCAGTTCTTC. Complete variable domain (other parts from reference TRBV2 and TRBJ2-1): EPEVTQTPSHQVTQMGQEVILRCVPISNHLYFYWYRQILGQKVEFLVSFYNNEISEKSEIFDDQFSVERPDGSNFTLKIRSTKLEDSAMYFCASKLAGGAYNEQFFGPGTRLTVL.